This TCR beta chain was identified during a study of blood T cell repertoires in COVID-19. Turning to the study itself: T cells, B-cell-depleted T cells, or PBMCs supplied cDNA or gDNA.

Libraries were prepared by immunoSEQ multiplex PCR; TCRdb keeps only in-frame clonotypes and omits some of them. The sample contains about 340,000 clones, about four fifths of which appear only once. The germline V and J ends were trimmed by 5 bases and 11 bases, with 13 bases remaining between them. The CDR3 is made up of 13 amino acids. The V gene's germline CDR1 is SGHTA and CDR2 FQGTGA. This clone turned up a few times. The chain carries TRBV7-3 and TRBJ1-6; unclear D gene. The specimen was peripheral blood. The TCR sequence derives from a man aged 30-40 years with active or convalescent COVID-19. CDR3 residues: CASSTNREAPLHF. CDR3 bases: TGTGCCAGCAGCACAAACCGGGAGGCACCCCTCCACTTT.